The clone carrying this T cell receptor (beta chain) was observed at least ten times. Its target is unknown. In a library made to pick up alpha chains, this beta chain is a stray read with a size that means little. The data were taken from a study of spatial heterogeneity in lung cancer. Study-wide context: The count of detected beta-chain sequences consistently exceeded that of alpha-chain sequences. Strong correlation linked TCR transcript counts in tumor regions to a T cell module score derived from matched bulk RNA-seq.

TCRdb analysed the 5' RACE reads with MiXCR anew, one entry per CDR3 protein. The sample holds approximately 6,900 distinct CDR3 sequences, around 12% seen once. Described time point: sample taken at primary tumor resection. There were roughly 72 donors, all of them untreated patients with early-stage non-small cell lung cancer. Researchers sequenced whole RNA taken from tumor, nontumor lung or frozen PBMC without sorting. Findings and caveats of the study: Expanded alpha and beta TCR counts within tumors tracked tumor mutation counts.

This receptor was obtained from a male donor with early-stage non-small cell lung cancer. Here the sequenced sample was lung tumor tissue, taken at surgery.

CDR3 DNA sequence: TGCAGTGCTAGAACAGGGGATTCACCCCTCCACTTT. Amino acid sequence: CSARTGDSPLHF. The chain uses TRBV20-1 and TRBJ1-6; 7 nucleotides match TRBD1. V lost 2 bases to trimming and J lost 8 bases; unmatched junction nucleotides: 0. This CDR3 is built from 12 residues. Germline V gives CDR1 DFQATT, CDR2 SNEGSKA (reference sequence).